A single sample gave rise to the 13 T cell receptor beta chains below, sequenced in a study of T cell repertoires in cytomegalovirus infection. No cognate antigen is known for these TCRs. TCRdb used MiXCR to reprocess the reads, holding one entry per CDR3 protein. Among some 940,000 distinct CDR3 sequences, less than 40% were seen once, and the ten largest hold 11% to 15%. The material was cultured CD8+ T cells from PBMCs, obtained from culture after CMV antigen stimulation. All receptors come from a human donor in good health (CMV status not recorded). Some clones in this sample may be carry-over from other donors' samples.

The CDR3 DNA follows: TGCAGCGTGGGGACAACTCCTCTGTATTTT. Translated, it gives CSVGTTPLYF. The chain is built from TRBV29-1 and TRBJ2-3; D is possibly TRBD1 (6 bases). The CDR3 has 10 amino acids. CDR1 is SQVTM and CDR2 is ANQGSEA in the germline V gene. The V gene lost 6 bases and the J gene lost 14 bases, with 15 bases spanning the gap.

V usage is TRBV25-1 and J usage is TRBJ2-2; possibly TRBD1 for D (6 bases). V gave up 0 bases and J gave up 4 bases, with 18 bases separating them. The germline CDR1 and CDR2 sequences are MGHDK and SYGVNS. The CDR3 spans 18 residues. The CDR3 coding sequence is TGTGCCAGCAGTGAATACTTCGTAGGACAGACGGGCACCGGGGAGCTGTTTTTT. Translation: CASSEYFVGQTGTGELFF.

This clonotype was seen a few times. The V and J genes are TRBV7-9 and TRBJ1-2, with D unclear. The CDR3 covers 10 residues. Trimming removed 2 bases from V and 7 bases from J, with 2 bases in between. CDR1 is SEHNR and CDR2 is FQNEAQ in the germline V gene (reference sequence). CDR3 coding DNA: TGTGCCAGCAGCTTATTTGGCTACACCTTC. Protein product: CASSLFGYTF.

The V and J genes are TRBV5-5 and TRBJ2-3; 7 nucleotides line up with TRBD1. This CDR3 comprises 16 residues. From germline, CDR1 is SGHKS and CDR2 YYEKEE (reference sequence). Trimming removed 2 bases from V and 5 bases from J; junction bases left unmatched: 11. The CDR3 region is CASSFDRVLNIDTQYF. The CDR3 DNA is TGTGCCAGCAGCTTCGACAGGGTACTTAATATAGATACGCAGTATTTT.

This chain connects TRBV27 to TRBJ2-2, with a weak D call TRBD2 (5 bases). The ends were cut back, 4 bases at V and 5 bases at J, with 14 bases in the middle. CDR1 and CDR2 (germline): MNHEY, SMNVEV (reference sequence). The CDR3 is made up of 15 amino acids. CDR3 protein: CASSYLSRGTGELFF. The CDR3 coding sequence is TGTGCCAGCAGTTATTTGAGCCGAGGGACCGGGGAGCTGTTTTTT.

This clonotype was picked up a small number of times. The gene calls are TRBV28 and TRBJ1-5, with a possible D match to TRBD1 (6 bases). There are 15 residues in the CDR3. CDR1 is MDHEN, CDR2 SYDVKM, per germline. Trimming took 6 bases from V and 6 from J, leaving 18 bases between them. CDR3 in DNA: TGTGCCAGCAGCCCCACCCCGGGACAAAGTCAGCCCCAGCATTTT. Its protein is CASSPTPGQSQPQHF.

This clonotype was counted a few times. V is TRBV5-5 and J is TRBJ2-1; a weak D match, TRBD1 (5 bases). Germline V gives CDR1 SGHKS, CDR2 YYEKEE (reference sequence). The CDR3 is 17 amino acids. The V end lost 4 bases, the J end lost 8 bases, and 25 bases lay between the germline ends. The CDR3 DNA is TGTGCCAGCAGCCTTGTAAGGGGCCAGTTAATCGTCCATGAGCAGTTCTTC. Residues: CASSLVRGQLIVHEQFF.

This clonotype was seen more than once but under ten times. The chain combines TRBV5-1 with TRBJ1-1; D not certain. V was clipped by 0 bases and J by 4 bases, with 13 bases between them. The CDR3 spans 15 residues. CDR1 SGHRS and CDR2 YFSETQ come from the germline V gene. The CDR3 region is CASSLDPGLFTEAFF. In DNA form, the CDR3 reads TGCGCCAGCAGCTTGGACCCTGGACTGTTCACTGAAGCTTTCTTT.

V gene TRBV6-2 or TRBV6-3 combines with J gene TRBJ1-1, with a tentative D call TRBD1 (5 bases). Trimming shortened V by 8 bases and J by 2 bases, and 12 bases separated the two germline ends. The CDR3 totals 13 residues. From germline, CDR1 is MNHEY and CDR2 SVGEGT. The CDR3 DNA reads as TGTGCCAGCGGGACCGAAGTAAACACTGAAGCTTTCTTT. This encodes CASGTEVNTEAFF.

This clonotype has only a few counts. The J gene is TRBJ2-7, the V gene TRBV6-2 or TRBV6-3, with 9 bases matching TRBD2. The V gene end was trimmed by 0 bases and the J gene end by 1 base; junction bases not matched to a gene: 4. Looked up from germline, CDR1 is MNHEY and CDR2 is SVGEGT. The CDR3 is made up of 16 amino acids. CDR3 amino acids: CASSYSRLAGSYEQYV. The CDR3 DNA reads TGTGCCAGCAGTTACTCACGGCTAGCGGGGTCCTACGAGCAGTACGTC.

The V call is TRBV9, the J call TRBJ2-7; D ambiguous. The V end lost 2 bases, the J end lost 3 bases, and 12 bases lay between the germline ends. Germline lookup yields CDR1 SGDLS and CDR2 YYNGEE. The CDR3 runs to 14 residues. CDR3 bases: TGTGCCAGCAGCGTGGGCAGGTACAGCTACGAGCAGTACTTC. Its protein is CASSVGRYSYEQYF.

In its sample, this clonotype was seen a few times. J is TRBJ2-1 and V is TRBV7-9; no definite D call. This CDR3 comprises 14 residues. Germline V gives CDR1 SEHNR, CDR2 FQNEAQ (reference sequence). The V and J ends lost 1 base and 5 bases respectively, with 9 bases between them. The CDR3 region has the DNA TGTGCCAGCAGCTTAGATGGCGCACACAATGAGCAGTTCTTC. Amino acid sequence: CASSLDGAHNEQFF.

The CDR3, as DNA: TGCAGTGCTAGAGATCCGGCTGCTCCCTACGAGCAGTACGTC. It encodes CSARDPAAPYEQYV. The rearrangement links TRBV20-1 to TRBJ2-7; D is undetermined. CDR1 is DFQATT, CDR2 SNEGSKA, per germline (reference sequence). The V gene lost 0 bases and the J gene lost 2 bases, with 11 bases spanning the gap. The length of the CDR3 is 14 residues.